Listed here are 19 T cell receptor beta chains from one sample, sequenced in a study of T cells after yellow fever vaccination. TCRdb reprocessed the 5' RACE reads with MiXCR, giving one entry per CDR3 protein. The top ten hold roughly 18% of the sample, which has around 400,000 distinct CDR3 sequences, more than 9% seen once. The source material was PBMCs, sampled on the day of the first yellow fever vaccination. Source of these receptors: a man between 18 and 35 years old who received the YFV17D yellow fever vaccine.

This clonotype was picked up a small number of times. V and J are TRBV4-2 and TRBJ2-1; 9 bases line up with TRBD2. The V segment lost 0 bases and the J segment 6 bases; nucleotides outside the gene matches: 6. Germline values: CDR1 LGHNA, CDR2 YNFKEQ. The CDR3 loop spans 16 amino acids. The CDR3 bases are TGTGCCAGCAGCCAAGATTCGCCTAGCGGGGTCAATGAGCAGTTCTTC. It is translated as CASSQDSPSGVNEQFF.

The rearrangement joins TRBV12-3 or TRBV12-4 to TRBJ2-7, with 10 bases lining up with TRBD2. V gave up 9 bases and J gave up 4 bases; unmatched junction bases: 15. The length of the CDR3 is 16 residues. The CDR3 region has the DNA TGTGCCAGTCACACCGGATCAGCGGGGGGGACTTACGAGCAGTACTTC. Translation gives CASHTGSAGGTYEQYF.

This clonotype was recorded a few times. The rearrangement uses TRBV7-3 and TRBJ2-5, with TRBD2 identical over 10 bases. The CDR3 runs 15 residues. The V gene end was trimmed by 4 bases and the J gene end by 4 bases; junction bases not matched to a gene: 6. The V gene's germline CDR1 is SGHTA and CDR2 FQGTGA. CDR3 nucleotides: TGTGCCAGCAGCTACCAGCGGGGGGGCCGAGAGACCCAGTACTTC. Its translation is CASSYQRGGRETQYF.

The V and J genes are TRBV20-1 and TRBJ2-2; 8 bases line up with TRBD2. The V gene end was trimmed by 3 bases and the J gene end by 1 base; junction bases not matched to a gene: 1. The CDR3 spans 14 residues. Germline V gene lookup returns CDR1 DFQATT and CDR2 SNEGSKA (reference sequence). In DNA form, the CDR3 reads TGCAGTGCTAGTGCGGGGGGGAACACCGGGGAGCTGTTTTTT. It is translated as CSASAGGNTGELFF.

This clonotype appeared many times. The chain uses TRBV20-1 and TRBJ2-1; no clear D. This CDR3 region has 15 residues. The V end lost 5 bases, the J end lost 0 bases, and 14 bases lay between the germline ends. CDR1 DFQATT and CDR2 SNEGSKA come from the germline V gene (reference sequence). The CDR3 bases are TGCAGTGCTCGGAAAGTCGGCAGCTCCTACAATGAGCAGTTCTTC. As protein: CSARKVGSSYNEQFF.

The table lists this clonotype with a few counts. This chain links TRBV6-1 with TRBJ2-1; 8 bases agree with TRBD2. Per germline, CDR1 MNHNS and CDR2 SASEGT. V lost 5 bases and J lost 13; bases outside the gene matches: 16. The CDR3 is 15 residues long. CDR3 in amino acids: CASSPGTRGFIRQFF. CDR3 sequence (DNA): TGTGCCAGCAGTCCCGGGACTAGAGGGTTTATAAGACAGTTCTTC.

A few counts support this clonotype. The chain combines TRBV4-1 with TRBJ2-1; D unclear. Germline assignment: CDR1 MGHRA and CDR2 YSYEKL. V shed 1 base and J shed 7 bases, with 8 bases lying between them. The CDR3 is made up of 13 amino acids. The DNA for the CDR3 is TGCGCCAGCAGCCAAGTAGTTGTGAATGAGCAGTTCTTC. Amino acid sequence: CASSQVVVNEQFF.

This clonotype was seen more than once but under ten times. CDR3 residues: CSAAPSGVEETQYF. The CDR3 DNA reads as TGCAGTGCCGCGCCTAGCGGGGTAGAAGAGACCCAGTACTTC. The rearrangement joins TRBV20-1 to TRBJ2-5; 9 nucleotides line up with TRBD2. This CDR3 has 14 residues. The germline gives CDR1 DFQATT, CDR2 SNEGSKA (reference sequence). J was trimmed by 3 bases and V by 6 bases; bases with no gene match: 8.

This clonotype came up a few times. The J gene is TRBJ2-3, the V gene TRBV24-1; unclear D gene. The V gene lost 5 bases and the J gene lost 2 bases, with 13 bases spanning the gap. Germline CDR1 KGHDR, CDR2 SFDVKD. The length of the CDR3 is 15 residues. The CDR3 DNA is TGTGCCACCAGTGCCGGCGGACGGTCCACAGATACGCAGTATTTT. This codes for CATSAGGRSTDTQYF.

The chain combines TRBV28 with TRBJ1-1, with a tentative D call TRBD1 (5 bases). The V and J ends lost 5 bases and 3 bases respectively, with 19 bases between them. Germline V gives CDR1 MDHEN, CDR2 SYDVKM. The length of the CDR3 is 16 residues. The CDR3 sequence is CASSLYSRAGDTEAFF. The CDR3, as DNA: TGTGCCAGCAGTCTATATTCCAGGGCCGGGGACACTGAAGCTTTCTTT.

The rearrangement uses TRBV5-5 and TRBJ1-3; D not certain. The V and J ends lost 0 bases and 0 bases respectively, with 7 bases between them. Germline values: CDR1 SGHKS, CDR2 YYEKEE (reference sequence). The CDR3 contains 15 residues. CDR3 sequence: CASSLGSFSGNTIYF. The CDR3 nucleotides read TGTGCCAGCAGCTTGGGTAGTTTCTCTGGAAACACCATATATTTT. The variable domain in full, with the rest retrieved from reference TRBV5-5 and TRBJ1-3, is DAGVTQSPTHLIKTRGQQVTLRCSPISGHKSVSWYQQVLGQGPQFIFQYYEKEERGRGNFPDRFSARQFPNYSSELNVNALLLGDSALYLCASSLGSFSGNTIYFGEGSWLTVV.

In nucleotides, the CDR3 is TGCGCCAGCAGCCAAGATTTGTTCGATTACATTTACAATGAGCAGTTCTTC. This sequence encodes CASSQDLFDYIYNEQFF. The chain has TRBV4-1 and TRBJ2-1; D remains unclear. This CDR3 is built from 17 residues. In germline, CDR1 is MGHRA, CDR2 YSYEKL. Trimming took 0 bases from V and 4 from J, leaving 16 bases between them.

The chain has TRBV5-4 and TRBJ2-5, with TRBD1 as a possible D gene (6 bases). Trimming took 3 bases from V and 1 from J, leaving 10 bases between them. The CDR3 is 14 amino acids. In germline, CDR1 is SGHNT, CDR2 YYREEE (reference sequence). CDR3 loop: CASSSQDSQETQYF. The DNA for the CDR3 is TGTGCCAGCAGCTCCCAGGACAGCCAAGAGACCCAGTACTTC.

This chain links TRBV12-3 or TRBV12-4 with TRBJ1-2, with unresolved D. V was pared by 3 bases and J by 7 bases, with 6 bases between. The CDR3 sequence is 11 residues long. CDR3 nucleotides: TGTGCCAGCAGTTTCAGTTTTGGCTACACCTTC. Amino acid sequence: CASSFSFGYTF.

This clonotype appeared a few times. The chain carries TRBV5-1 and TRBJ2-1, with unresolved D. The length of the CDR3 is 11 residues. Germline V gene sequence: CDR1 SGHRS, CDR2 YFSETQ. With 1 base removed from V and 9 bases from J, the gap between germline ends came to 5 bases. The CDR3 region has the DNA TGCGCCAGCAGCTTGACTACTGAGCAGTTCTTC. Its translation is CASSLTTEQFF. Together with reference TRBV5-1 and TRBJ2-1, the CDR3 gives the full variable domain: KAGVTQTPRYLIKTRGQQVTLSCSPISGHRSVSWYQQTPGQGLQFLFEYFSETQRNKGNFPGRFSGRQFSNSRSEMNVSTLELGDSALYLCASSLTTEQFFGPGTRLTVL.

The table lists this clonotype with a few counts. The chain carries TRBV12-3 or TRBV12-4 and TRBJ2-5, with TRBD1 matching 9 bases. CDR3 length equals 15 residues. V lost 2 bases and J lost 5; bases outside the gene matches: 6. The CDR3 loop reads CASSLWGTGSETQYF. DNA for the CDR3: TGTGCCAGCAGTTTATGGGGGACAGGGAGCGAGACCCAGTACTTC.

Remarks on this clonotype: Possible read error: a much larger clone is one base away. J is TRBJ2-2 and V is TRBV6-5, with D unclear. V lost 0 bases to trimming and J lost 1 base, with 3 bases between them. CDR3 length equals 14 residues. Germline V gene sequence: CDR1 MNHEY, CDR2 SVGAGI. CDR3 DNA: TGTGCCAGCAGTTACTCGGAGAACACCGGGGAGCTGTTTTTT. It translates to CASSYSENTGELFF.

In this sample, this clonotype turned up a few times. The chain has TRBV27 and TRBJ2-5; D is unresolved. The CDR3 sequence is 12 residues long. The ends were cut back, 6 bases at V and 9 bases at J, with 14 bases in the middle. The germline V gene has CDR1 MNHEY and CDR2 SMNVEV (reference sequence). The CDR3 spells CASSVANGPQYF. CDR3 nucleotide sequence: TGTGCCAGCAGCGTCGCCAACGGACCCCAGTACTTC.

Of note for this clonotype: Germline and junction disagree at one end, which may indicate a read error. The rearrangement uses TRBV6-2 or TRBV6-3 and TRBJ1-1; D remains ambiguous. CDR3 length: 11 residues. In germline, CDR1 is MNHEY, CDR2 SVGEGT. The CDR3 loop reads CASRSVFETFF. The CDR3 DNA reads as TGTGCCAGCAGATCAGTGTTTGAAACTTTCTTT.